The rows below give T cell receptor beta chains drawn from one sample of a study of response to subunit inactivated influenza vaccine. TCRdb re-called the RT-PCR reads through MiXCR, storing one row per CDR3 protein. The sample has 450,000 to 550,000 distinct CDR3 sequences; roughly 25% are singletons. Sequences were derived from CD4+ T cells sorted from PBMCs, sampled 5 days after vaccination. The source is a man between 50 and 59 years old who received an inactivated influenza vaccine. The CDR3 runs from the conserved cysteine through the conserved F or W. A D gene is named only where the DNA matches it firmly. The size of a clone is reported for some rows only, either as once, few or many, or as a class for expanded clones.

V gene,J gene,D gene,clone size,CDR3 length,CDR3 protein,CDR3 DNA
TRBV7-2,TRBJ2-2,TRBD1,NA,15,CASSLFRTGVRELFF,TGTGCCAGCAGCTTATTTAGGACAGGAGTCAGGGAGCTGTTTTTT
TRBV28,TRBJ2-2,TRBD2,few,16,CASRSFKRGARGELFF,TGTGCCAGCAGAAGCTTTAAGCGGGGGGCTCGTGGGGAGCTGTTTTTT
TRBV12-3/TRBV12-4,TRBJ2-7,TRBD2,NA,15,CASSVTSGAAYEQYF,TGTGCCAGCAGCGTGACTAGCGGGGCGGCCTACGAGCAGTACTTC
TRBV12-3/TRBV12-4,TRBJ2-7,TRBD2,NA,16,CASSIPGLAGVYEQYF,TGTGCCAGCAGTATCCCGGGACTAGCGGGAGTTTACGAGCAGTACTTC
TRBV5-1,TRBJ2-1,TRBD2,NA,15,CASSKLAGGPSEQFF,TGCGCCAGCAGCAAACTAGCGGGGGGGCCGAGTGAGCAGTTCTTC
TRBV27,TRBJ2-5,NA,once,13,CATSFREQETQYF,TGTGCCACCAGTTTTAGGGAACAAGAGACCCAGTACTTC
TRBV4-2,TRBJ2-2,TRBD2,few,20,CASSQVRLAGARLNTGELFF,TGTGCCAGCAGCCAAGTTCGACTAGCGGGGGCCCGATTGAACACCGGGGAGCTGTTTTTT
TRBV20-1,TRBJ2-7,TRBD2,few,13,CSASGRAGYEQYF,TGCAGTGCTAGCGGGAGGGCCGGCTACGAGCAGTACTTC
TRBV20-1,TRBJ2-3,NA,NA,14,CSARVAGTTDTQYF,TGCAGTGCTAGAGTAGCCGGAACCACAGATACGCAGTATTTT
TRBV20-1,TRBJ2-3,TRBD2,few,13,CSAIAGITDTQYF,TGCAGTGCTATAGCGGGGATCACAGATACGCAGTATTTT
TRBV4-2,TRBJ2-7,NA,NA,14,CASSQERVSYEQYF,TGTGCCAGCAGCCAAGAAAGGGTCTCCTACGAGCAGTACTTC
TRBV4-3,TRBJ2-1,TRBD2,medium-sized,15,CASSQEGLAGARQFF,TGCGCCAGCAGCCAAGAAGGACTAGCGGGAGCTAGGCAGTTCTTC
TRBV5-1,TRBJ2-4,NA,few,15,CASSPTTGSGNIQYF,TGCGCCAGCAGCCCCACAACAGGGTCGGGTAACATTCAGTACTTC
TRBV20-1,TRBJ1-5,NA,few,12,CSANVRNQPQHF,TGCAGTGCTAACGTTCGGAATCAGCCCCAGCATTTT
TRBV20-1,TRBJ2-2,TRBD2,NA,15,CSADPGLAITGELFF,TGCAGTGCTGACCCGGGACTAGCGATCACCGGGGAGCTGTTTTTT
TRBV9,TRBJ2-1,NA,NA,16,CASSVYTGFSYNEQFF,TGTGCCAGCAGCGTATATACGGGATTCTCCTACAATGAGCAGTTCTTC
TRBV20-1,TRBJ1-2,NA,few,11,CSAYDNYGYTF,TGCAGTGCCTACGACAACTATGGCTACACCTTC
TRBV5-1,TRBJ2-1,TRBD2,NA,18,CASSRPPGGMSSYNEQFF,TGCGCCAGCAGCCGGCCCCCGGGGGGGATGAGCTCCTACAATGAGCAGTTCTTC
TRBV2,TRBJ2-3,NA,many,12,CASSRDTDTQYF,TGTGCCAGCAGTCGGGACACAGATACGCAGTATTTT
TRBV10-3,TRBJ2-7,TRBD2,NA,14,CAITPTSGSYEQYF,TGTGCCATCACCCCGACTAGCGGGAGTTACGAGCAGTACTTC
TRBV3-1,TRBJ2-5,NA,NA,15,CACSPQRWAQETQYF,TGTGCCTGCAGCCCGCAACGGTGGGCTCAAGAGACCCAGTACTTC
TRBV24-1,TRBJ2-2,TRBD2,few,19,CATSDLGASGLANTGELFF,TGTGCCACCAGTGATTTGGGGGCTAGCGGCCTCGCGAACACCGGGGAGCTGTTTTTT
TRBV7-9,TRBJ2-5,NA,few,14,CASSLETAQETQYF,TGTGCCAGCAGCTTAGAGACAGCTCAAGAGACCCAGTACTTC
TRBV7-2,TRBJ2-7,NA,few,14,CASSLQGGPDEQYF,TGTGCCAGCAGCTTACAGGGCGGTCCAGACGAGCAGTACTTC
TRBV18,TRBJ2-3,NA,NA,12,CASSPRNTLVEF,TGTGCCAGCTCACCACGCAATACTCTGGTAGAGTTT
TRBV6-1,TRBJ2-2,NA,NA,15,CASRRHGSNTGELFF,TGTGCCAGCCGCCGTCACGGGAGTAACACCGGGGAGCTGTTTTTT
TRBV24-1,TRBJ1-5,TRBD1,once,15,CATTPVRGPNQPQHF,TGTGCCACCACCCCGGTCAGGGGGCCCAATCAGCCCCAGCATTTT
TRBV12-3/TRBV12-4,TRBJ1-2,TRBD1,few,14,CASALGTGPSGYTF,TGTGCCAGCGCCCTAGGGACAGGGCCTTCTGGCTACACCTTC
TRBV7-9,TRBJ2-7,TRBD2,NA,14,CASSHSRGFYEQYF,TGTGCCAGCAGCCACTCGCGGGGGTTTTACGAGCAGTACTTC
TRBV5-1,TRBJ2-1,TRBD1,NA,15,CASSWDGTVINEQFF,TGCGCCAGCAGCTGGGACGGGACAGTCATCAATGAGCAGTTCTTC
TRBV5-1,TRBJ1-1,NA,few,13,CASSKQGNTEAFF,TGCGCCAGCAGCAAACAAGGGAACACTGAAGCTTTCTTT
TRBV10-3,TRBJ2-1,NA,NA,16,CAISESIGYGGNEQFF,TGTGCCATCAGTGAGTCGATCGGCTATGGAGGCAATGAGCAGTTCTTC
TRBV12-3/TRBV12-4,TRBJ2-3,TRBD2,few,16,CASTLGTSGVGDTQYF,TGTGCCAGCACCCTAGGGACTAGCGGGGTGGGAGATACGCAGTATTTT
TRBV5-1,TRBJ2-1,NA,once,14,CASSLGQAKSEQFF,TGCGCCAGCAGCTTGGGACAGGCAAAGAGTGAGCAGTTCTTC
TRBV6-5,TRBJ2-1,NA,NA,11,CASRQGGEQFF,TGTGCCAGCCGCCAGGGGGGTGAGCAGTTCTTC
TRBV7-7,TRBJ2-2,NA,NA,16,CASSPTLAGYTGELFF,TGTGCTAGCAGCCCTACCCTAGCTGGATACACCGGGGAGCTGTTTTTT
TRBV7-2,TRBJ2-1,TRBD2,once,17,CASSLAATSGAGNEQFF,TGTGCCAGCAGCTTAGCGGCCACTAGCGGGGCGGGTAATGAGCAGTTCTTC
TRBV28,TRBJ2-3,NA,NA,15,CASSLVNSPPDTQYF,TGTGCCAGCAGCCTAGTAAATTCTCCCCCAGATACGCAGTATTTT
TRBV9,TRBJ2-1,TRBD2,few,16,CASSVDGLAGVYEQFF,TGTGCCAGCAGCGTAGACGGGCTAGCGGGAGTCTATGAGCAGTTCTTC
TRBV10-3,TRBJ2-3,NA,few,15,CAISESNSYTDTQYF,TGTGCCATCAGTGAGTCTAACAGCTACACAGATACGCAGTATTTT
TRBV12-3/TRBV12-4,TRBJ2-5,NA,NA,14,CASSSRQSQETQYF,TGTGCCAGCAGTTCTCGACAGAGCCAAGAGACCCAGTACTTC
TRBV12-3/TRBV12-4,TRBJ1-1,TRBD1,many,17,CASSLILTGGANTEAFF,TGTGCCAGCAGTTTAATTCTAACAGGGGGCGCGAACACTGAAGCTTTCTTT
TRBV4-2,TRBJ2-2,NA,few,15,CASSQERRGAGELFF,TGTGCCAGCAGCCAAGAAAGAAGGGGGGCCGGGGAGCTGTTTTTT